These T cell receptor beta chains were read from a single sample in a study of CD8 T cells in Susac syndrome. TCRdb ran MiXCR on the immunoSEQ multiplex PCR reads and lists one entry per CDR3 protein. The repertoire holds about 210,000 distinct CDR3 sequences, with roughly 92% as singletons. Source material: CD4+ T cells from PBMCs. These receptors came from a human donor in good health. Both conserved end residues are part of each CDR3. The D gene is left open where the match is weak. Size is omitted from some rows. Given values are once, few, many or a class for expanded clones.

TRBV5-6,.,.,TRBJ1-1,CASSLGHLQNTEAFF,TGTGCCAGCAGCCTGGGACACCTTCAGAACACTGAAGCTTTCTTT
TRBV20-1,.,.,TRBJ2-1,CSASGYGSFSYNEQFF,TGCAGTGCTAGCGGATACGGGTCTTTCTCCTACAATGAGCAGTTCTTC
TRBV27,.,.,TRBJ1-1,CASSLSYRVNTEAFF,TGTGCCAGCAGTTTATCGTACAGGGTGAACACTGAAGCTTTCTTT
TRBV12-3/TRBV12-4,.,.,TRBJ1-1,CASTRFTEAFF,TGTGCCAGCACCCGGTTTACTGAAGCTTTCTTT
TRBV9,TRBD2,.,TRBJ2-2,CASSVSRLAGGGTGELFF,TGTGCCAGCAGCGTGTCTAGACTAGCGGGGGGCGGCACCGGGGAGCTGTTTTTT
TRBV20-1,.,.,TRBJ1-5,CSAEAQGNFNQPQHF,TGCAGTGCGGAAGCCCAGGGGAACTTCAATCAGCCCCAGCATTTT
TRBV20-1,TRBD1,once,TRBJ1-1,CSADQTGVNTEAFF,TGCAGTGCTGATCAGACAGGGGTGAACACTGAAGCTTTCTTT
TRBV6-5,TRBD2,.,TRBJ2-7,CASSSLGGTNHEQYF,TGTGCCAGCAGCTCCCTGGGGGGGACTAACCACGAGCAGTACTTC
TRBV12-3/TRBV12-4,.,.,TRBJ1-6,CASSSFRPDSPLHF,TGTGCCAGCAGCTCCTTTAGGCCTGATTCACCCCTCCACTTT
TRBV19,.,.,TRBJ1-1,CASSMVPGVINTEAFF,TGTGCCAGTAGTATGGTGCCAGGGGTAATCAACACTGAAGCTTTCTTT
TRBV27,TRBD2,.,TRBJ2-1,CASSLLGGSHNEQFF,TGTGCCAGCAGTTTATTGGGGGGGTCCCACAATGAGCAGTTCTTC
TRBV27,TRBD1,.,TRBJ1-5,CASSSRQGGYSNQPQHF,TGTGCCAGCAGTTCCAGGCAGGGGGGCTATAGCAATCAGCCCCAGCATTTT
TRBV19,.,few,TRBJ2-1,CASSPQESSYNEQFF,TGTGCCAGTAGCCCACAGGAGAGCTCCTACAATGAGCAGTTCTTC
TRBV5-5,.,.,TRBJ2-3,CASRKGLGDTQYF,TGTGCCAGCAGGAAGGGGTTGGGTGATACGCAGTATTTT
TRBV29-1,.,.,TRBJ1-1,CSVGGPANTEAFF,TGCAGCGTGGGTGGGCCAGCGAACACTGAAGCTTTCTTT
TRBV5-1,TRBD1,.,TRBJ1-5,CASSPTGSSNQPQHF,TGCGCCAGCAGCCCGACAGGGAGTAGCAATCAGCCCCAGCATTTT
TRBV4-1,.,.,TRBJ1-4,CASSQETGLVLRKLFF,TGCGCCAGCAGCCAAGAGACGGGACTAGTGCTTCGGAAACTGTTTTTT
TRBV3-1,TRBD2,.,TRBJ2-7,CASSRKTSGGYEQYF,TGTGCCAGCAGCCGAAAGACTAGCGGGGGATACGAGCAGTACTTC
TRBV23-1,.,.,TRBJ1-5,CASSQSTGQGDSNQPQHF,TGCGCCAGCAGTCAATCGACGGGGCAGGGTGATAGCAATCAGCCCCAGCATTTT
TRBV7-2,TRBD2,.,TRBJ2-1,CASSPVLAGTYNEQFF,TGTGCCAGCAGCCCGGTTCTAGCGGGCACCTACAATGAGCAGTTCTTC
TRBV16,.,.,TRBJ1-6,CASRLDITGFSPLHF,TGTGCCAGCAGACTTGACATCACAGGGTTTTCACCCCTCCACTTT
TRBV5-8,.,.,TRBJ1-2,CASSLLGFYGYTF,TGTGCCAGCAGCTTGCTCGGTTTCTATGGCTACACCTTC
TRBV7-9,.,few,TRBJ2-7,CASSPPRRMDEQYF,TGTGCCAGCAGCCCACCCAGGCGAATGGACGAGCAGTACTTC
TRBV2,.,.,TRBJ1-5,CASRRGGNQPQHF,TGTGCCAGCAGGAGGGGGGGGAATCAGCCCCAGCATTTT
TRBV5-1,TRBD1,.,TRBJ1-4,CASSSHRGGNEKLFF,TGCGCCAGCAGCTCACACAGGGGTGGAAATGAAAAACTGTTTTTT
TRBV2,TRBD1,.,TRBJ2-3,CASSEGQGWPDTQYF,TGTGCCAGCAGTGAGGGACAGGGGTGGCCAGATACGCAGTATTTT
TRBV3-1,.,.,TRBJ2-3,CASSQTTGPQYF,TGTGCCAGCAGCCAAACTACCGGGCCGCAGTATTTT
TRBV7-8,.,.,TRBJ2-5,CASSLRTVGRRQETQYF,TGTGCCAGCAGCTTAAGGACAGTGGGCCGGAGGCAAGAGACCCAGTACTTC
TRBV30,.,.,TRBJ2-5,CAWSEGDQETQYF,TGTGCCTGGAGTGAGGGGGACCAAGAGACCCAGTACTTC
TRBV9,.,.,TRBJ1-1,CASSSQGLNTEAFF,TGTGCCAGCAGCTCACAGGGATTGAACACTGAAGCTTTCTTT
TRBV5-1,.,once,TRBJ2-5,CASSLDGGPRATETQYF,TGCGCCAGCAGCTTGGATGGGGGGCCGAGGGCGACAGAGACCCAGTACTTC
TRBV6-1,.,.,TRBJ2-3,CASSDRDTQYF,TGTGCCAGCAGTGACAGGGATACGCAGTATTTT
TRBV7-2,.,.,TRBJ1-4,CASSEPSRPEKLFF,TGTGCCAGCTCAGAGCCGTCCCGGCCCGAAAAACTGTTTTTT
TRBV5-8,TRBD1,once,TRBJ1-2,CASKTGQGKDYTF,TGTGCCAGCAAAACTGGACAGGGGAAGGACTACACCTTC
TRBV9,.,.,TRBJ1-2,CASSWNPEARTNGYTF,TGTGCCAGCAGCTGGAACCCTGAGGCAAGAACTAACGGCTACACCTTC
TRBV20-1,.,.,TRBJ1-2,CSARLPSSSGYTF,TGCAGTGCTAGGTTACCGAGCTCGAGCGGCTACACCTTC
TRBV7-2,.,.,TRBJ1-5,CASSSTGAGAYDQPQHF,TGTGCCAGCAGCTCCACGGGGGCAGGGGCTTATGATCAGCCCCAGCATTTT
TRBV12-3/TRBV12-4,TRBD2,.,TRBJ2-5,CASSLWGGSETQYF,TGTGCCAGCAGTTTATGGGGGGGTAGTGAGACCCAGTACTTC
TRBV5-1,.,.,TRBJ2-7,CASSLGLHSYEQYF,TGCGCCAGCAGCTTGGGACTTCATTCCTACGAGCAGTACTTC
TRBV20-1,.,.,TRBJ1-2,CSARDPWENYGYTF,TGCAGTGCTAGAGATCCCTGGGAAAACTATGGCTACACCTTC
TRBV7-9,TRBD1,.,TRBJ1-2,CASNGDSPTGGYTF,TGTGCCAGCAATGGGGACAGCCCAACGGGAGGCTACACCTTC
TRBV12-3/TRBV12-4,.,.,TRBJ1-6,CASSFGARNSPLHF,TGTGCCAGCAGTTTCGGGGCCCGTAATTCACCCCTCCACTTT
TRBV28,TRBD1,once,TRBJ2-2,CASRHYIVTGRTGELFF,TGTGCCAGCAGGCATTACATCGTGACAGGGCGCACCGGGGAGCTGTTTTTT
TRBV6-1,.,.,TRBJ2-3,CASSGAGMTDTQYF,TGTGCCAGCAGTGGAGCAGGCATGACAGATACGCAGTATTTT
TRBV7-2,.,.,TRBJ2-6,CASSLESGTYGANVLTF,TGTGCCAGCAGCTTAGAATCAGGGACCTATGGGGCCAACGTCCTGACTTTC
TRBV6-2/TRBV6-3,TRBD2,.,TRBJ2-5,CASRPLGGVRETQYF,TGTGCCAGCAGGCCCCTGGGAGGGGTGAGAGAGACCCAGTACTTC
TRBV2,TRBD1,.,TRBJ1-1,CASSGQDVNTEAFF,TGTGCCAGCAGCGGACAGGACGTGAACACTGAAGCTTTCTTT
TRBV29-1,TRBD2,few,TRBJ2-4,CSAHLHRTGGQGPKNIQYF,TGCAGCGCTCACCTCCACCGGACGGGGGGGCAAGGGCCCAAAAACATTCAGTACTTC
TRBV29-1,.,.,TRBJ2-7,CSVGGDRHYEQYF,TGCAGCGTTGGAGGAGACAGGCACTACGAGCAGTACTTC
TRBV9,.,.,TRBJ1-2,CASSPSGSRHGYTF,TGTGCCAGCAGCCCCTCCGGGAGTCGCCATGGCTACACCTTC
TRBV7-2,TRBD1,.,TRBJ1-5,CASSLDRGWVRPQHF,TGTGCCAGCAGCTTGGACAGGGGGTGGGTTAGGCCCCAGCATTTT
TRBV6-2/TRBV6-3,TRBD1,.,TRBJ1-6,CASSPDRGGSYNSPLHF,TGTGCCAGCAGCCCTGACAGGGGAGGCTCCTATAATTCACCCCTCCACTTT
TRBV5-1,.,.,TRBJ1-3,CASSPGDFGGNTIYF,TGCGCCAGCAGCCCGGGCGACTTTGGGGGAAACACCATATATTTT
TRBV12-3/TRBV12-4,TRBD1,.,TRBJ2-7,CASKGWGQGYEQYF,TGTGCCAGCAAAGGGTGGGGACAGGGCTACGAGCAGTACTTC
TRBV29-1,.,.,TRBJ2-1,CSVAGGSSYNEQFF,TGCAGCGTTGCTGGAGGGAGCTCCTACAATGAGCAGTTCTTC
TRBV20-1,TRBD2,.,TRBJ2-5,CSARIGGAGETQYF,TGCAGTGCTAGAATCGGGGGGGCCGGGGAGACCCAGTACTTC
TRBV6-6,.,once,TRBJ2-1,CASSYDPGFAGFF,TGTGCCAGCAGTTATGATCCGGGCTTTGCTGGGTTCTTC
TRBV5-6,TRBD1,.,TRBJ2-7,CASSNWGQGSHEQYF,TGTGCCAGCAGCAATTGGGGACAGGGGTCCCACGAGCAGTACTTC
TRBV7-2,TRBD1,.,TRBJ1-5,CASSHPLGQGPYQPQHF,TGTGCCAGCAGCCATCCCTTGGGACAGGGGCCTTATCAGCCCCAGCATTTT
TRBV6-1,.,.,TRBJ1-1,CASSEAWQLNTEAFF,TGTGCCAGCAGTGAAGCGTGGCAGCTGAACACTGAAGCTTTCTTT